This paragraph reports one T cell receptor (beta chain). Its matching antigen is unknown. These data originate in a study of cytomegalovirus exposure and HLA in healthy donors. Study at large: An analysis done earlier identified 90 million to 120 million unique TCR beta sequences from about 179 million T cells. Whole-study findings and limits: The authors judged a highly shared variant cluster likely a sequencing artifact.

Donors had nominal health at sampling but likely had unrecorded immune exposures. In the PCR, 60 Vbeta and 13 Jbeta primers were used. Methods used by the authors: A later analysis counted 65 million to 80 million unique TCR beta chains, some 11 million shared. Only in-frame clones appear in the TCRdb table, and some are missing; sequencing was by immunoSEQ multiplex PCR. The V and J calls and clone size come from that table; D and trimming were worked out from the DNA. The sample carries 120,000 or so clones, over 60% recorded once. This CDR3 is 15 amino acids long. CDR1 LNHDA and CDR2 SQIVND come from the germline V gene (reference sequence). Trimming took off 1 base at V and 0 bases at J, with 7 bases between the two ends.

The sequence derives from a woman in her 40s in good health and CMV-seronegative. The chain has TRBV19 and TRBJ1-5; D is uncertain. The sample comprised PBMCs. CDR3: CASSIGLLSNQPQHF. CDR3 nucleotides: TGTGCCAGTAGTATAGGACTGCTTAGCAATCAGCCCCAGCATTTT. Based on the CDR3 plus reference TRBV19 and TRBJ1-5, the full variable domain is DGGITQSPKYLFRKEGQNVTLSCEQNLNHDAMYWYRQDPGQGLRLIYYSQIVNDFQKGDIAEGYSVSREKKESFPLTVTSAQKNPTAFYLCASSIGLLSNQPQHFGDGTRLSIL.